Listed below are T cell receptor beta chains from one sample, sequenced in a study of cytotoxic CD8 clonotypes in ibrutinib-treated CLL. This table comes from immunoSEQ multiplex PCR, and its TCRdb copy is limited to in-frame clones, with some not included. This table has about 39,000 clones, approximately 71% appearing once. The material sequenced was PBMCs, taken at disease progression, from a patient treated with ibrutinib. The receptor source for this set is a human donor with chronic lymphocytic leukemia. The CDR3 runs from the conserved cysteine through the conserved F or W. Fields, in order: D gene, V gene, J gene, CDR3 protein. D genes are given only for firm matches.

d_gene: .
v_gene: TRBV5-4
j_gene: TRBJ2-7
CDR3aa: CASSQGLVAEQYF

d_gene: TRBD2
v_gene: TRBV7-3
j_gene: TRBJ2-7
CDR3aa: CASSPREGYEQYF

d_gene: .
v_gene: TRBV10-3
j_gene: TRBJ2-7
CDR3aa: CATLGQAYEQYF

d_gene: TRBD2
v_gene: TRBV30
j_gene: TRBJ2-2
CDR3aa: CAWAGLASAGELFF

d_gene: TRBD2
v_gene: TRBV14
j_gene: TRBJ2-3
CDR3aa: CASSQGTSGSWTDTQYF

d_gene: .
v_gene: TRBV15
j_gene: TRBJ1-4
CDR3aa: CATSRELVRVTNEKLFF

d_gene: TRBD2
v_gene: TRBV7-9
j_gene: TRBJ2-7
CDR3aa: CASTSVGRGFNYEQYF

d_gene: .
v_gene: TRBV4-2
j_gene: TRBJ2-7
CDR3aa: CASSHGTGYEQYF

d_gene: TRBD1
v_gene: TRBV11-1
j_gene: TRBJ2-5
CDR3aa: CASSPSGQGVETQYF

d_gene: .
v_gene: TRBV4-2
j_gene: TRBJ1-5
CDR3aa: CASSPFRGEEGQPQHF

d_gene: .
v_gene: TRBV21-1
j_gene: TRBJ1-2
CDR3aa: CASSKLRTGEDGYTF

d_gene: .
v_gene: TRBV19
j_gene: TRBJ2-2
CDR3aa: CASSIGPNTGELFF

d_gene: TRBD1
v_gene: TRBV29-1
j_gene: TRBJ1-4
CDR3aa: CSVTGTGEEKLFF

d_gene: TRBD1
v_gene: TRBV14
j_gene: TRBJ2-2
CDR3aa: CASSPQGAIVTGELFF

d_gene: TRBD2
v_gene: TRBV18
j_gene: TRBJ2-7
CDR3aa: CASSPSGTNEQYF

d_gene: .
v_gene: TRBV30
j_gene: TRBJ2-7
CDR3aa: CAWKRGAGASYEQYF

d_gene: .
v_gene: TRBV5-1
j_gene: TRBJ2-7
CDR3aa: CASSSELATYEQYF

d_gene: .
v_gene: TRBV5-6
j_gene: TRBJ2-7
CDR3aa: CASSLTVNYEQYF

d_gene: TRBD2
v_gene: TRBV11-2
j_gene: TRBJ2-5
CDR3aa: CASSLVRLAGEETQYF

d_gene: .
v_gene: TRBV5-1
j_gene: TRBJ2-5
CDR3aa: CASSLGQETQYF

d_gene: .
v_gene: TRBV7-3
j_gene: TRBJ1-1
CDR3aa: CASSFFIQNTEAFF

d_gene: .
v_gene: TRBV5-6
j_gene: TRBJ1-2
CDR3aa: CASSLGWDTTQENGYGYTF

d_gene: .
v_gene: TRBV27
j_gene: TRBJ2-1
CDR3aa: CASSFSVILALYNEQFF

d_gene: TRBD1
v_gene: TRBV9
j_gene: TRBJ1-5
CDR3aa: CASSADRVSNQPQHF

d_gene: .
v_gene: TRBV5-4
j_gene: TRBJ2-6
CDR3aa: CASSAGTGSSGANVLTF

d_gene: .
v_gene: TRBV5-1
j_gene: TRBJ1-1
CDR3aa: CASSGVNTEAFF